A selection of T cell receptor beta chains follows, all from one sample in a study of OX40 agonist ivuxolimab in advanced cancers. Sequenced by immunoSEQ multiplex PCR; TCRdb stores in-frame clones only, minus some. The table has some 65,000 clones, 87% seen once. The sequencing here drew on CD4+ or CD8+ T cells sorted from blood, taken in a trial of the OX40 agonist ivuxolimab. The receptor set was obtained from an adult with an advanced solid tumor such as melanoma, head and neck, liver or kidney cancer. Both conserved end residues are part of each CDR3. The order of the fields is clone size, D gene, J gene, V gene, CDR3 length, CDR3 protein, CDR3 DNA. The D gene is left open where the match is weak. For some rows the clone size is stated as once, few or many, or as a class when expanded; others skip it.

- | TRBD1 | TRBJ2-1 | TRBV7-2 | 15 | CASSLEGQGVGRQFF | TGTGCCAGCAGCTTAGAGGGACAGGGGGTGGGGCGGCAGTTCTTC
many | - | TRBJ1-2 | TRBV4-3 | 13 | CASSHPQSRGYTF | TGCGCCAGCAGCCATCCCCAATCGAGGGGCTACACCTTC
- | - | TRBJ2-7 | TRBV28 | 12 | CASSLSSYEQYF | TGTGCCAGCAGTTTAAGTTCCTACGAGCAGTACTTC
once | - | TRBJ2-7 | TRBV7-2 | 16 | CASSSEGDRNPYEQYF | TGTGCCAGCAGCTCCGAGGGAGATAGGAACCCCTACGAGCAGTACTTC
- | - | TRBJ2-5 | TRBV19 | 14 | CASSEGEGRETQYF | TGTGCCAGTAGTGAGGGGGAGGGGAGGGAGACCCAGTACTTC
once | TRBD2 | TRBJ2-1 | TRBV9 | 15 | CASSVAAGAYNEQFF | TGTGCCAGCAGCGTAGCTGCGGGAGCCTACAATGAGCAGTTCTTC
- | - | TRBJ1-1 | TRBV9 | 16 | CASSGGVPVLGTEAFF | TGTGCCAGCAGCGGGGGGGTTCCAGTCCTGGGCACTGAAGCTTTCTTT
- | TRBD2 | TRBJ2-1 | TRBV12-5 | 15 | CASGPSGRAPNEQFF | TGTGCTAGTGGTCCGAGCGGGAGGGCCCCCAATGAGCAGTTCTTC
- | TRBD1 | TRBJ1-1 | TRBV4-2 | 15 | CASSPFGQGNTEAFF | TGTGCCAGCAGCCCATTCGGACAGGGGAACACTGAAGCTTTCTTT
- | - | TRBJ1-1 | TRBV28 | 13 | CASRPYGVTEAFF | TGTGCCAGCCGCCCTTACGGAGTCACTGAAGCTTTCTTT
- | - | TRBJ1-2 | TRBV6-6 | 15 | CASSYSARALGGYTF | TGTGCCAGCAGTTACTCGGCCAGGGCCCTTGGGGGCTACACCTTC
- | - | TRBJ1-1 | TRBV19 | 13 | CASTKTSNTEAFF | TGTGCCAGTACCAAGACATCGAACACTGAAGCTTTCTTT
- | TRBD1 | TRBJ2-7 | TRBV28 | 15 | CASSSPGQGEYEQYF | TGTGCCAGCAGTTCTCCGGGACAGGGGGAGTACGAGCAGTACTTC
- | TRBD1 | TRBJ2-1 | TRBV4-3 | 16 | CASSPTDGTGGNEQFF | TGCGCCAGCAGCCCGACAGACGGGACAGGGGGCAATGAGCAGTTCTTC
- | - | TRBJ1-2 | TRBV2 | 15 | CASSEGAPLAYGYTF | TGTGCCAGCAGTGAAGGGGCCCCCCTCGCCTATGGCTACACCTTC
- | - | TRBJ2-7 | TRBV11-2 | 12 | CASSLLGDEQYF | TGTGCCAGCAGCCTCCTAGGAGACGAGCAGTACTTC
- | TRBD1 | TRBJ1-5 | TRBV28 | 15 | CASSPPGQGNQPQHF | TGTGCCAGCAGTCCGCCGGGACAGGGGAATCAGCCCCAGCATTTT
- | TRBD1 | TRBJ2-2 | TRBV15 | 19 | CATSRDQDRGYEFAGELFF | TGTGCCACCAGCAGAGATCAGGACAGGGGTTATGAGTTCGCCGGGGAGCTGTTTTTT
- | - | TRBJ1-1 | TRBV5-1 | 17 | CASSSGPEPAGYTEAFF | TGCGCCAGCAGTTCCGGACCTGAGCCGGCTGGATACACTGAAGCTTTCTTT
- | - | TRBJ2-7 | TRBV18 | 15 | CASSWGVGSGNEQYF | TGTGCCAGCTCATGGGGTGTGGGGAGTGGCAACGAGCAGTACTTC
- | - | TRBJ1-1 | TRBV27 | 16 | CASSPRPPLPNTEAFF | TGTGCCAGCAGTCCTCGGCCCCCCCTCCCCAACACTGAAGCTTTCTTT
- | TRBD2 | TRBJ2-2 | TRBV5-1 | 16 | CASSDVLAGGTGELFF | TGCGCCAGCAGCGACGTTCTAGCGGGAGGAACCGGGGAGCTGTTTTTT
- | - | TRBJ2-6 | TRBV4-3 | 18 | CASSQDFFRATGANVLTF | TGCGCCAGCAGCCAAGATTTCTTCCGAGCTACTGGGGCCAACGTCCTGACTTTC
- | TRBD1 | TRBJ1-2 | TRBV6-5 | 16 | CASSYTGQGGNYGYTF | TGTGCCAGCAGTTACACAGGACAGGGCGGAAACTATGGCTACACCTTC
- | - | TRBJ1-1 | TRBV5-1 | 15 | CASSPRDMWSTEAFF | TGCGCCAGCAGCCCCCGAGACATGTGGAGCACTGAAGCTTTCTTT
- | TRBD2 | TRBJ2-2 | TRBV11-1 | 16 | CASSFWREGNTGELFF | TGTGCCAGCAGCTTCTGGCGGGAGGGGAACACCGGGGAGCTGTTTTTT
- | - | TRBJ1-5 | TRBV7-2 | 13 | CASSSGRGQPQHF | TGTGCCAGCAGTTCAGGGAGGGGTCAGCCCCAGCATTTT
- | - | TRBJ1-2 | TRBV5-1 | 14 | CASSLQGVNYGYTF | TGCGCCAGCAGCTTACAGGGAGTTAACTATGGCTACACCTTC
- | - | TRBJ2-7 | TRBV12-5 | 17 | CASGPRTLDRLAYEQYF | TGTGCTAGTGGTCCTCGGACCCTGGACCGACTTGCCTACGAGCAGTACTTC
- | - | TRBJ1-2 | TRBV5-1 | 12 | CASTDTNYGYTF | TGCGCCAGCACCGACACAAACTATGGCTACACCTTC
- | - | TRBJ1-6 | TRBV5-4 | 12 | CASSLYNSPLHF | TGTGCCAGCAGCCTCTATAATTCACCCCTCCACTTT
- | TRBD2 | TRBJ2-1 | TRBV18 | 15 | CASSPRLAGGDEQFF | TGTGCCAGCTCACCCCGACTAGCGGGGGGCGATGAGCAGTTCTTC
- | TRBD2 | TRBJ2-1 | TRBV7-9 | 15 | CASSLGSGRVHEQFF | TGTGCCAGCAGCTTAGGTAGCGGGAGGGTCCATGAGCAGTTCTTC
- | TRBD1 | TRBJ1-1 | TRBV5-4 | 15 | CASSFGQGMNTEAFF | TGTGCCAGCAGTTTTGGACAGGGGATGAACACTGAAGCTTTCTTT
- | TRBD1 | TRBJ2-5 | TRBV2 | 14 | CASRATGVGETQYF | TGTGCCAGCAGGGCTACAGGGGTCGGCGAGACCCAGTACTTC
few | TRBD2 | TRBJ2-7 | TRBV10-3 | 15 | CAISEGLAAFYEQYF | TGTGCCATCAGTGAGGGACTAGCGGCGTTCTACGAGCAGTACTTC
once | - | TRBJ2-1 | TRBV7-9 | 11 | CASSLNNEQFF | TGTGCCAGCAGCTTAAACAATGAGCAGTTCTTC
- | - | TRBJ2-2 | TRBV6-6 | 12 | CASSYETGELFF | TGTGCCAGCAGTTATGAAACCGGGGAGCTGTTTTTT
- | - | TRBJ1-1 | TRBV14 | 13 | CASSLTANTEAFF | TGTGCCAGCAGCCTTACAGCGAACACTGAAGCTTTCTTT
- | - | TRBJ2-3 | TRBV15 | 17 | CATSRDRGRGVADTQYF | TGTGCCACCAGCAGAGATCGGGGCAGGGGAGTGGCAGATACGCAGTATTTT
few | TRBD1 | TRBJ1-5 | TRBV19 | 14 | CASTLDRGDQPQHF | TGTGCCAGTACCCTGGACAGGGGCGATCAGCCCCAGCATTTT
- | TRBD2 | TRBJ2-1 | TRBV4-3 | 14 | CASSQDGTTNEQFF | TGCGCCAGCAGCCAAGACGGGACTACCAATGAGCAGTTCTTC
- | - | TRBJ2-3 | TRBV6-5 | 12 | CASSYKAGPGYF | TGTGCCAGCAGTTACAAAGCAGGACCCGGGTATTTT
- | TRBD1 | TRBJ1-6 | TRBV25-1 | 15 | CASSGQGATDSPLHF | TGTGCCAGCAGTGGTCAGGGGGCCACTGATTCACCCCTCCACTTT
- | - | TRBJ1-4 | TRBV4-1 | 15 | CASSQEAATNEKLFF | TGCGCCAGCAGCCAAGAAGCTGCAACTAATGAAAAACTGTTTTTT
- | - | TRBJ1-5 | TRBV27 | 20 | CASSSYQAAGLKYSNQPQHF | TGTGCCAGCAGTTCTTATCAGGCGGCAGGGCTCAAATATAGCAATCAGCCCCAGCATTTT
- | - | TRBJ1-1 | TRBV18 | 14 | CASSPQGQNTEAFF | TGTGCTAGCTCACCCCAGGGACAGAACACTGAAGCTTTCTTT
- | - | TRBJ1-1 | TRBV7-6 | 18 | CASSLGGANTPSFTEAFF | TGTGCCAGCAGCTTAGGAGGGGCCAACACCCCCTCCTTCACTGAAGCTTTCTTT
- | - | TRBJ2-4 | TRBV7-2 | 16 | CASSLQAEGPWNIQYF | TGTGCCAGCAGCCTTCAAGCGGAGGGGCCGTGGAACATTCAGTACTTC
- | TRBD1 | TRBJ2-3 | TRBV28 | 14 | CASRNRGRTDTQYF | TGTGCCAGTCGGAACAGGGGTCGGACAGATACGCAGTATTTT
once | TRBD2 | TRBJ2-2 | TRBV11-3 | 15 | CASSFAGGDTGELFF | TGTGCCAGCAGCTTTGCGGGAGGGGACACCGGGGAGCTGTTTTTT
- | TRBD2 | TRBJ2-5 | TRBV27 | 19 | CASSLKGPLLAGGQETQYF | TGTGCCAGCAGTCTTAAGGGACCACTACTAGCGGGAGGGCAAGAGACCCAGTACTTC
- | - | TRBJ1-6 | TRBV5-1 | 14 | CASSLVGENSPLHF | TGCGCCAGCAGCTTGGTGGGAGAGAATTCACCCCTCCACTTT
- | TRBD2 | TRBJ2-1 | TRBV7-9 | 16 | CASSSRSGVTYNEQFF | TGTGCCAGCAGCTCTAGAAGCGGGGTTACCTACAATGAGCAGTTCTTC
- | TRBD2 | TRBJ2-3 | TRBV25-1 | 17 | CASSGQTSGRVRNAQYF | TGTGCCAGCAGTGGCCAGACTAGCGGGAGGGTGAGGAACGCGCAGTATTTT
- | TRBD2 | TRBJ2-1 | TRBV6-5 | 14 | CASSRTSGSLEQFF | TGTGCCAGCAGTCGGACTAGCGGCTCCCTTGAGCAGTTCTTC
- | - | TRBJ1-5 | TRBV6-5 | 13 | CASSILSNQPQHF | TGTGCCAGCTCCATTCTAAGCAATCAGCCCCAGCATTTT
- | - | TRBJ2-1 | TRBV9 | 16 | CASSAGSSVVANEQFF | TGTGCCAGCAGCGCCGGTTCTAGCGTCGTAGCGAATGAGCAGTTCTTC
- | - | TRBJ1-2 | TRBV14 | 16 | CASSGGTSGPSYGYTF | TGTGCCAGCAGCGGCGGGACTTCAGGACCCTCCTATGGCTACACCTTC
- | - | TRBJ2-3 | TRBV7-2 | 17 | CASSLARDSGLGDTQYF | TGTGCCAGCAGCTTAGCCCGGGACTCCGGCTTAGGGGATACGCAGTATTTT